Listed below are T cell receptor beta chains from one sample, sequenced in a study of cytomegalovirus exposure and HLA in healthy donors. The table came from immunoSEQ multiplex PCR; TCRdb's copy has only in-frame clones and leaves some out. Counted here are around 200,000 clones, approximately 79% occurring once; the ten biggest clones make up over 1.5%. The sequenced sample was PBMCs. Receptors originate from a male donor in good health and CMV-seronegative. CDR3s include the opening cysteine and the closing phenylalanine or tryptophan. The D gene is left open where the match is weak. Clone size is given for some rows only: seen once, a few or many times, or a class if the clone is expanded.

size: -
V: TRBV7-2
J: TRBJ2-3
D: TRBD2
DNA: TGTGCCAGCAGCCCATCTAAGCTAGCGGGAGATACGCAGTATTTT
CDR3: CASSPSKLAGDTQYF

size: -
V: TRBV28
J: TRBJ1-1
D: -
DNA: TGTGTCTCTTCCGTGAACACTGAAGCTTTCTTT
CDR3: CVSSVNTEAFF

size: -
V: TRBV4-3
J: TRBJ2-1
D: TRBD2
DNA: TGCGCCAGCAGCCAAGGTGGGACTAGCGGGATTCTCTACAATGAGCAGTTCTTC
CDR3: CASSQGGTSGILYNEQFF

size: -
V: TRBV4-3
J: TRBJ1-3
D: TRBD1
DNA: TGCGCCAGCAGCCAAGTTGGGACAGGGGCTGGAAACACCATATATTTT
CDR3: CASSQVGTGAGNTIYF

size: -
V: TRBV29-1
J: TRBJ2-1
D: -
DNA: TGCAGCGTTCCAAATATTGACAACCAGGCCCGGGAGCAGTTCTTC
CDR3: CSVPNIDNQAREQFF

size: -
V: TRBV7-2
J: TRBJ1-2
D: -
DNA: TGTGCCAGCAGCTTAAGGGAGACCTATGGCTACACCTTC
CDR3: CASSLRETYGYTF

size: few
V: TRBV6-1
J: TRBJ2-1
D: -
DNA: TGTGCCAGCAGTGAAGCGCCCGCTAGATCTGAGCAGTTCTTC
CDR3: CASSEAPARSEQFF

size: -
V: TRBV9
J: TRBJ2-7
D: -
DNA: TGTGCCAGCAGCGTGAGTCCCCGAGGGGGTGGGGACGAGCAGTACTTC
CDR3: CASSVSPRGGGDEQYF

size: -
V: TRBV5-1
J: TRBJ2-3
D: -
DNA: TGCGCCAGCAGCTTGGGTGATGAGTGGGGCGGGGACACAGATACGCAGTATTTT
CDR3: CASSLGDEWGGDTDTQYF

size: -
V: TRBV7-3
J: TRBJ2-5
D: TRBD1
DNA: TGTGCCAGCAGCGCGACAGGGGGCGCAGAGACCCAGTACTTC
CDR3: CASSATGGAETQYF

size: -
V: TRBV5-1
J: TRBJ2-3
D: TRBD1
DNA: TGCGCCAGCAGCTTGGAGGCAGGGGGCCGAATTTCTACAGATACGCAGTATTTT
CDR3: CASSLEAGGRISTDTQYF

size: -
V: TRBV5-6
J: TRBJ2-7
D: -
DNA: TGTGCCAGCAGCTTCCAGGAAGTATCCTACGAGCAGTACTTC
CDR3: CASSFQEVSYEQYF

size: -
V: TRBV18
J: TRBJ1-2
D: -
DNA: TGTGCCAGCTCACCGAGTCGGGCGGGTCATGGCTACACCTTC
CDR3: CASSPSRAGHGYTF

size: -
V: TRBV2
J: TRBJ2-7
D: -
DNA: TGTGCCAGCAGTGCCGGAGGGGCTGGCTCCTACGAGCAGTACTTC
CDR3: CASSAGGAGSYEQYF

size: -
V: TRBV11-3
J: TRBJ1-2
D: -
DNA: TGTGCCAGCAGCTTAGCCCCGGTCAGGGTGGACTATGGCTACACCTTC
CDR3: CASSLAPVRVDYGYTF

size: -
V: TRBV7-2
J: TRBJ1-2
D: -
DNA: TGTGCCAGCAGCTTCGACAGTCACTATGGCTACACCTTC
CDR3: CASSFDSHYGYTF

size: few
V: TRBV28
J: TRBJ1-5
D: -
DNA: TGTGCCAGCAGTTCGGGTCAGCCCCAGCATTTT
CDR3: CASSSGQPQHF

size: -
V: TRBV4-2
J: TRBJ1-6
D: TRBD1
DNA: TGTGCCAGCAGCCCAGGACAGGGGAATTATAATTCACCCCTCCACTTT
CDR3: CASSPGQGNYNSPLHF

size: -
V: TRBV7-3
J: TRBJ2-1
D: -
DNA: TGTGCCAGCAGCTTAAACGAGCGAGAGCAGTTCTTC
CDR3: CASSLNEREQFF

size: -
V: TRBV11-2
J: TRBJ2-3
D: -
DNA: TGTGCCAGCAGCTTAGTCTATGATACGCAGTATTTT
CDR3: CASSLVYDTQYF

size: once
V: TRBV7-2
J: TRBJ1-5
D: -
DNA: TGTGCCAGCAGCGCCAGCCTAGGACAGCTTAATCAGCCCCAGCATTTT
CDR3: CASSASLGQLNQPQHF

size: few
V: TRBV7-9
J: TRBJ1-5
D: -
DNA: TGTTCCAGCAGCCGGACAGCGGGGGAGGGCAATCAGCCCCAGCATTTT
CDR3: CSSSRTAGEGNQPQHF

size: -
V: TRBV10-1
J: TRBJ1-3
D: -
DNA: TGCGCCAGCAGTTGTCAGGCACTCTCTGGAAACACCATATATTTT
CDR3: CASSCQALSGNTIYF

size: -
V: TRBV9
J: TRBJ1-1
D: -
DNA: TGTGCCAGCAGCCTCACAGATTTGAACACTGAAGCTTTCTTT
CDR3: CASSLTDLNTEAFF

size: -
V: TRBV6-6
J: TRBJ1-1
D: TRBD1
DNA: TGTGCCACCACCGACAGGGGGGCGAACACTGAAGCTTTCTTT
CDR3: CATTDRGANTEAFF

size: -
V: TRBV4-3
J: TRBJ2-2
D: TRBD2
DNA: TGCGCCAGCAGCCAAGCTAGCGGGGGTTTTGCCGGGGAGCTGTTTTTT
CDR3: CASSQASGGFAGELFF

size: few
V: TRBV19
J: TRBJ2-3
D: -
DNA: TGTGCCAGTACCCCCGGGACTAGCACAGATACGCAGTATTTT
CDR3: CASTPGTSTDTQYF

size: -
V: TRBV7-2
J: TRBJ1-3
D: -
DNA: TGTGCCAGCAGCTCTGGGGGGAACCCTCTTGGAAACACCATATATTTT
CDR3: CASSSGGNPLGNTIYF

size: -
V: TRBV7-2
J: TRBJ1-1
D: TRBD1
DNA: TGTGCCAGCAGCTCGAGACAGGGGCGCACTGAAGCTTTCTTT
CDR3: CASSSRQGRTEAFF

size: few
V: TRBV4-3
J: TRBJ2-5
D: TRBD2
DNA: TGCGCCAGCAGCCAAGGGGGGGCTAGCGGGGGACAAGAGACCCAGTACTTC
CDR3: CASSQGGASGGQETQYF

size: -
V: TRBV2
J: TRBJ1-5
D: -
DNA: TGTGCCAGCAGTGCCCGGGCCCGGGGGAATCAGCCCCAGCATTTT
CDR3: CASSARARGNQPQHF

size: -
V: TRBV15
J: TRBJ1-1
D: -
DNA: TGTGCCACCAGCAGGAGGACAGCCGGTAACACTGAAGCTTTCTTT
CDR3: CATSRRTAGNTEAFF

size: few
V: TRBV6-1
J: TRBJ2-7
D: -
DNA: TGTGCCAGCACTAGCGTGTACGAGCAGTACTTC
CDR3: CASTSVYEQYF

size: -
V: TRBV28
J: TRBJ2-7
D: -
DNA: TGTGCCAGCAGGATCCAGGCGGGGGAGCAGTACTTC
CDR3: CASRIQAGEQYF

size: -
V: TRBV10-3
J: TRBJ1-5
D: TRBD1
DNA: TGTGCCATCAGTGAGTCTGGACAGGGTACAAGGGCCCAGCATTTT
CDR3: CAISESGQGTRAQHF

size: -
V: TRBV9
J: TRBJ2-5
D: -
DNA: TGTGCCAGCAGCGCCAACAACGCGGGTTCCCCCCAGTACTTC
CDR3: CASSANNAGSPQYF

size: -
V: TRBV19
J: TRBJ1-3
D: TRBD1
DNA: TGTGCCAGCTGGACAGGAGCCAGGGGAAACACCATATATTTT
CDR3: CASWTGARGNTIYF

size: -
V: TRBV29-1
J: TRBJ2-3
D: TRBD1
DNA: TGCAGCGTTGAAGACAGGGGGCCAGATACGCAGTATTTT
CDR3: CSVEDRGPDTQYF

size: -
V: TRBV6-5
J: TRBJ2-2
D: TRBD1
DNA: TGTGCCAGCAGCTCCAGACAGGGGAACACCGGGGAGCTGTTTTTT
CDR3: CASSSRQGNTGELFF

size: -
V: TRBV25-1
J: TRBJ1-2
D: -
DNA: TGTGCCAGCAGTGGCGGGGGGTATGGCTACACCTTC
CDR3: CASSGGGYGYTF

size: -
V: TRBV5-8
J: TRBJ1-5
D: -
DNA: TGTGCCAGCAGCTCTATTGGTAGCAGGGGCGGTCAGCCCCAGCATTTT
CDR3: CASSSIGSRGGQPQHF

size: -
V: TRBV7-9
J: TRBJ2-7
D: TRBD1
DNA: TGTGCCAGCAGCCGAGGACAGGGGAGTCGTTACGAGCAGTACTTC
CDR3: CASSRGQGSRYEQYF

size: -
V: TRBV13
J: TRBJ1-1
D: -
DNA: TGTGCCAGCAGCCTCCCCGGGGTCACTGAAGCTTTCTTT
CDR3: CASSLPGVTEAFF

size: -
V: TRBV6-6
J: TRBJ1-6
D: -
DNA: TGTGCCAGCAGTTACTCGGGGGCCGATTCACCCCTCCACTTT
CDR3: CASSYSGADSPLHF

size: -
V: TRBV27
J: TRBJ2-1
D: -
DNA: TGTGCCAGCAGTCTAAGGACACGCCAATCCTACAATGAGCAGTTCTTC
CDR3: CASSLRTRQSYNEQFF

size: -
V: TRBV4-1
J: TRBJ2-7
D: TRBD2
DNA: TGCGCCAGCAGCCATGTACTAGCGGGGTTCAACTACGAGCAGTACTTC
CDR3: CASSHVLAGFNYEQYF

size: -
V: TRBV5-1
J: TRBJ1-1
D: -
DNA: TGCGCCAGCCGACCGGACGGGATGAACACTGAAGCTTTCTTT
CDR3: CASRPDGMNTEAFF

size: -
V: TRBV7-8
J: TRBJ2-3
D: TRBD2
DNA: TGTGCCAGCAGCTTTTTAGCGGGGGGAAACACAGATACGCAGTATTTT
CDR3: CASSFLAGGNTDTQYF

size: -
V: TRBV6-5
J: TRBJ1-2
D: -
DNA: TGTGCCAGCAGTCCAGCGCTGGGGCGAGGACAAGGCTACACCTTC
CDR3: CASSPALGRGQGYTF

size: -
V: TRBV7-9
J: TRBJ1-1
D: -
DNA: TGTGCCAGCAGCCTCCAGGGAGGTGAAGCTTTCTTT
CDR3: CASSLQGGEAFF

size: -
V: TRBV30
J: TRBJ1-2
D: TRBD1
DNA: TGTGCCTGGGGACAGGGGTCGGTAGGCTACACCTTC
CDR3: CAWGQGSVGYTF

size: -
V: TRBV7-8
J: TRBJ2-3
D: TRBD2
DNA: TGTGCCAGCAGCTCAGTAGCGGGGGGATTCGATACGCAGTATTTT
CDR3: CASSSVAGGFDTQYF

size: -
V: TRBV4-2
J: TRBJ2-7
D: -
DNA: TGTGCCAGCAGCCAAGTCGGAGCAGTATACGAGCAGTACTTC
CDR3: CASSQVGAVYEQYF

size: -
V: TRBV5-1
J: TRBJ2-1
D: -
DNA: TGCGCCAGCACCACAGTCTACAATGAGCAGTTCTTC
CDR3: CASTTVYNEQFF

size: -
V: TRBV4-3
J: TRBJ1-5
D: -
DNA: TGCGCCAGCAGCCAAACCTCAGGGGTTGGTCAGCCCCAGCATTTT
CDR3: CASSQTSGVGQPQHF

size: -
V: TRBV28
J: TRBJ2-7
D: -
DNA: TGTGCCAGCAGTTCAGGGTCCTACGAGCAGTACTTC
CDR3: CASSSGSYEQYF

size: once
V: TRBV4-3
J: TRBJ1-6
D: -
DNA: TGCGCCAGCAGCCGAGGGAATTCACCCCTCCACTTT
CDR3: CASSRGNSPLHF

size: -
V: TRBV10-3
J: TRBJ1-1
D: -
DNA: TGTGCCTACCGCGGGGCCGTGAACACTGAAGCTTTCTTT
CDR3: CAYRGAVNTEAFF

size: -
V: TRBV28
J: TRBJ1-3
D: -
DNA: TGTGCCAGCACCCTCCCGGGGGGCTCTGGAAACACCATATATTTT
CDR3: CASTLPGGSGNTIYF

size: -
V: TRBV29-1
J: TRBJ2-2
D: TRBD1
DNA: TGCAGCGTTGTGACTTTTAGGGGGCAGCCGAACACCGGGGAGCTGTTTTTT
CDR3: CSVVTFRGQPNTGELFF